Described below is a single T cell receptor (beta chain) sequence and its context. This entry belongs to a study of blood T cells in healthy people across ages. Together with a sample-barcoded 5' primer, a J-beta primer mix was included in a second PCR lasting about 7 to 12 cycles. Using its own MiXCR run on the 5' RACE reads, TCRdb lists one record per CDR3 protein. The sample consists of over a million distinct CDR3 sequences, about 42% of them appearing once. This CDR3 is 20 amino acids long. The germline V and J ends were trimmed by 1 base and 3 bases, with 24 bases remaining between them. CDR1 and CDR2 (germline): SEHNR, FQNEAQ (reference sequence).

The TCR originated in a woman between 18 and 30 years old in good health. This chain joins TRBV7-9 and TRBJ2-2, with a possible D match to TRBD1 (5 bases). The sample comprised blood. CDR3 sequence: CASSLGGRMLGVGDTGELFF. CDR3 coding DNA: TGTGCCAGCAGCTTAGGTGGGCGGATGCTTGGAGTAGGGGACACCGGGGAGCTGTTTTTT.